This entry lists 23 T cell receptor beta chains sequenced from one sample in a study of identical twins' blood T cells. MiXCR, run by TCRdb on the 5' RACE reads, gives a single entry per CDR3 protein. The sample lists hundreds of thousands of distinct CDR3 sequences, roughly 28% occurring once. The specimen was PBMCs. The receptors derive from a woman aged 18 to 55 in good health.

In this sample, this clonotype turned up a few times. The rearrangement links TRBV20-1 to TRBJ2-3, with a weak D call TRBD1 (6 bases). This CDR3 region has 15 residues. V lost 6 bases to trimming and J lost 4 bases, with 20 bases between them. The germline gives CDR1 DFQATT, CDR2 SNEGSKA (reference sequence). The CDR3 nucleotides read TGCAGTGCAACCGATCAGGGGTTTGTGGCAGATACGCAGTATTTT. This gives the protein CSATDQGFVADTQYF.

This clonotype was seen a few times. The chain links TRBV18 to TRBJ2-2; 10 bases match TRBD2. Germline-derived CDR1 and CDR2 are KGHSH and LQKENI. J lost 3 bases, V lost 2 bases, and 0 bases had no gene match. The CDR3 extends over 15 amino acids. DNA of the CDR3: TGTGCCAGCTCACCAGGGACTAGCGACACCGGGGAGCTGTTTTTT. This translates into CASSPGTSDTGELFF.

The chain uses TRBV5-1 and TRBJ2-1; TRBD1 matches 7 bases. CDR1 and CDR2 (germline): SGHRS, YFSETQ. Unmatched junction bases numbered 12, after V lost 5 bases and J lost 4 bases. This CDR3 is 16 amino acids long. The CDR3 spells CASRATGSGIYNEQFF. The CDR3 DNA follows: TGCGCCAGCAGGGCGACAGGGTCTGGTATTTACAATGAGCAGTTCTTC.

This clonotype was picked up a small number of times. At one of its ends the junction is not consistent with the germline gene, which may arise from a read error. The J gene is TRBJ1-2, the V gene TRBV6-5; 9 nucleotides align to TRBD1. The CDR3 extends over 12 amino acids. Germline values: CDR1 MNHEY, CDR2 SVGAGI. In nucleotides, the CDR3 is TGTGCCAGCAGTCCCAAGGGACAGGGCTTCACCTTC. Translation: CASSPKGQGFTF.

CDR3 sequence (DNA): TGTGCCATCAAAGGGCCAGGCGGTGGCTACACCTTC. Translated, it gives CAIKGPGGGYTF. The chain carries TRBV10-3 and TRBJ1-2, with unresolved D. The germline V gene encodes CDR1 ENHRY and CDR2 SYGVKD. CDR3 size: 12 residues. V shed 7 bases and J shed 7 bases, with 13 bases lying between them.

The rearrangement joins TRBV12-3 or TRBV12-4 to TRBJ1-1; tentative D call: TRBD1 (6 bases). V lost 3 bases, J lost 4 bases, and 15 bases lay in between. There are 15 residues in the CDR3. This CDR3 reads CASSLGQTGTTEAFF. DNA for the CDR3: TGTGCCAGCAGTTTGGGTCAAACAGGGACCACTGAAGCTTTCTTT.

In its sample, this clonotype was seen a few times. The chain couples TRBV19 to TRBJ2-2; D might be TRBD1 or TRBD2, each matching 5 bases. The CDR3 extends over 15 amino acids. V gave up 2 bases and J gave up 0 bases, with 7 bases separating them. The germline CDR1 and CDR2 sequences are LNHDA and SQIVND (reference sequence). The CDR3 region has the DNA TGTGCCAGTAGTATATGGGGGACGAACACCGGGGAGCTGTTTTTT. It is translated as CASSIWGTNTGELFF. Full variable domain (outside the CDR3, taken from reference TRBV19 and TRBJ2-2): DGGITQSPKYLFRKEGQNVTLSCEQNLNHDAMYWYRQDPGQGLRLIYYSQIVNDFQKGDIAEGYSVSREKKESFPLTVTSAQKNPTAFYLCASSIWGTNTGELFFGEGSRLTVL.

The chain uses TRBV14 and TRBJ2-7, with TRBD1 matching over 8 bases. Germline V CDR1 and CDR2: SGHDN, FVKESK. There are 15 residues in the CDR3. V shed 1 base and J 3 bases; nucleotides not matched to a gene: 5. Written as DNA, the CDR3 is TGTGCCAGCAGCCAAGGTAACAGGGGGTTCTACGAGCAGTACTTC. Its translation is CASSQGNRGFYEQYF.

Of note for this clonotype: It may be a read error: a sequence one base away is much more abundant. V usage is TRBV6-2 or TRBV6-3 and J usage is TRBJ2-1; 11 bases line up with TRBD2. Germline V gives CDR1 MNHEY, CDR2 SVGEGT. The CDR3 extends over 14 amino acids. The V gene end was trimmed by 4 bases and the J gene end by 4 bases; junction bases not matched to a gene: 0. The CDR3 loop is CASSWTSGYNEQFF. Here the CDR3 DNA reads TGTGCCAGCAGTTGGACTAGCGGGTACAATGAGCAGTTCTTC.

J is TRBJ2-7 and V is TRBV27; no clear D gene. This CDR3 spans 17 amino acids. V was cut by 5 bases and J by 0 bases, with 20 bases left in between. The germline gives CDR1 MNHEY, CDR2 SMNVEV (reference sequence). CDR3 DNA: TGTGCCAGCAGTCTTACCTCCCGCCGACCTAGCTCCTACGAGCAGTACTTC. Its protein product is CASSLTSRRPSSYEQYF.

The chain joins TRBV30 to TRBJ1-4; 11 positions agree with TRBD1. Looked up from germline, CDR1 is GTSNPN and CDR2 is SVGIG (reference sequence). The CDR3 loop spans 14 amino acids. V gave up 0 bases and J gave up 8 bases; unmatched junction bases: 2. CDR3 sequence: CAWSVGQGVEKLFF. CDR3 in DNA: TGTGCCTGGAGTGTGGGACAGGGGGTGGAAAAACTGTTTTTT.

This clonotype has a handful of counts. The chain uses TRBV29-1 and TRBJ1-1, with 10 bases aligning to TRBD1. V dropped 5 bases and J dropped 4; count of bases not matched to a gene: 4. Per germline, CDR1 SQVTM and CDR2 ANQGSEA. CDR3 length equals 13 residues. The CDR3: CSVSTGGGTEAFF. CDR3 in DNA: TGCAGCGTTTCGACAGGGGGCGGCACTGAAGCTTTCTTT.

This clonotype was observed many times. The V call is TRBV18, the J call TRBJ2-5, with TRBD2 as a possible D gene (6 bases). Germline-derived CDR1 and CDR2 are KGHSH and LQKENI. V lost 3 bases to trimming and J lost 1 base, with 6 bases between them. CDR3 length equals 13 residues. This CDR3 is CASSPGLQETQYF. In DNA, the CDR3 is TGTGCCAGCTCACCGGGACTCCAAGAGACCCAGTACTTC.

This clonotype was observed a few times. The rearrangement joins TRBV29-1 to TRBJ1-1; possibly TRBD1 for D (5 bases). The V end lost 1 base, the J end lost 0 bases, and 12 bases lay between the germline ends. The CDR3 consists of 15 residues. From germline, CDR1 is SQVTM and CDR2 ANQGSEA. In nucleotides, the CDR3 is TGCAGCGTTGAAGTGGGGGAGGGAATGAACACTGAAGCTTTCTTT. Protein product: CSVEVGEGMNTEAFF.

This clonotype came up many times. This chain uses TRBV6-1 with TRBJ2-2, with D perhaps matching TRBD2 (5 bases). The CDR3 contains 14 residues. Germline V gene lookup returns CDR1 MNHNS and CDR2 SASEGT. Trimming removed 6 bases from V and 4 bases from J, with 12 bases in between. CDR3 sequence (DNA): TGTGCCAGCAGACTAGTGGGGAGCACCGGGGAGCTGTTTTTT. Translating it yields CASRLVGSTGELFF.

Regarding this clonotype: Compared with germline, one end of the junction differs, possibly owing to a read error. The chain has TRBV7-9 and TRBJ1-1; 7 nucleotides line up with TRBD1. This CDR3 has 14 residues. Germline V CDR1 and CDR2: SEHNR, FQNEAQ (reference sequence). The CDR3 DNA follows: TGTACCAGCAGCCCCCAGGGGGTGAGCACTGAAGCTTTCTTT. Amino acids: CTSSPQGVSTEAFF.

The J gene is TRBJ2-2, the V gene TRBV12-3 or TRBV12-4, with D uncertain. Trimming removed 6 bases from V and 1 base from J, with 9 bases in between. This CDR3 contains 14 residues. The CDR3, as DNA: TGTGCCAGCAGCCGACGACAGAACACCGGGGAGCTGTTTTTT. It codes for CASSRRQNTGELFF.

This clonotype was picked up a small number of times. The chain is built from TRBV20-1 and TRBJ1-1, with D perhaps TRBD1 (5 bases). CDR1 is DFQATT, CDR2 SNEGSKA, per germline (reference sequence). Trimming left V 5 bases short and J 6 bases short, with 13 bases between. The CDR3 has 12 residues. The CDR3 nucleotides read TGCAGTGCTTGGGGGGGTACCTCTGAAGCTTTCTTT. Protein product: CSAWGGTSEAFF.

This clonotype was found a few times. V usage is TRBV7-2 and J usage is TRBJ2-1; 10 positions agree with TRBD1. The germline V gene encodes CDR1 SGHTA and CDR2 FQGNSA. CDR3 length equals 15 residues. Germline trimming cut 7 bases from V and 7 bases from J; bases unmatched to any gene: 10. CDR3: CASNRKPGQGNEQFF. The CDR3 coding sequence is TGTGCCAGCAATAGAAAACCGGGACAGGGGAATGAGCAGTTCTTC.

The V gene is TRBV12-5, the J gene TRBJ1-1; D possibly corresponds to TRBD1 (5 bases). Germline CDR1 LGHNT, CDR2 FRNRAP. The CDR3 has 15 amino acids. Trimming removed 6 bases at V and 7 bases at J, with 21 bases between. The CDR3 is CASGPGLRGFSEAFF. The CDR3 DNA sequence: TGTGCTAGTGGCCCCGGCCTCCGGGGGTTCAGTGAAGCTTTCTTT.

This clonotype has more than one count but fewer than ten. This chain connects TRBV28 to TRBJ1-3; tentatively, D is TRBD1 (5 bases). Trimming removed 2 bases at V and 0 bases at J, with 8 bases between. The CDR3 spans 15 residues. Germline CDR1 reads MDHEN; CDR2 reads SYDVKM. CDR3 in DNA: TGTGCCAGCAGTTTAGGGGGGTTCTCTGGAAACACCATATATTTT. Protein product: CASSLGGFSGNTIYF.

Note on this clonotype: In this CDR3 the conserved last residue, phenylalanine or tryptophan, is missing, so a read error is likely. This chain connects TRBV5-6 to TRBJ2-3, with 8 positions matching TRBD2. Germline V gives CDR1 SGHDT, CDR2 YYEEEE. The CDR3 consists of 15 residues. With V trimmed by 0 bases and J by 2 bases, 2 bases remained unmatched. In nucleotides, the CDR3 is TGTGCCAGCAGCTTGGCGGGGGGGCTCACAGATACGCAGTATTCT. Protein product: CASSLAGGLTDTQYS.

This clonotype was detected ten times or more. The gene calls are TRBV29-1 and TRBJ1-2, with D uncertain. CDR1 is SQVTM and CDR2 is ANQGSEA in the germline V gene. The CDR3 runs 11 residues. Trimming shortened V by 4 bases and J by 5 bases, and 8 bases separated the two germline ends. Here the CDR3 DNA reads TGCAGCGTTGGAACAATTTATGGCTACACCTTC. This codes for CSVGTIYGYTF.